This TCR beta chain came from a study of monozygotic twins with inflammatory bowel disease. As concerns this clonotype: Antigen unknown.

Whole-study results and caveats: Clonotypes shared with others were fewer in IBD patients than in healthy twins, especially with disease activity. The co-twins with IBD showed lower TCRbeta diversity (inverse Simpson) than their healthy siblings. Possibly because of limited power, concordant and discordant twins showed no difference in repertoire similarity.

Unsorted whole blood yielded the total RNA, with T cells left unselected. Each CDR3 protein gets one entry in TCRdb, which reprocessed the 5' RACE reads and gives no DNA. This sample lists a few hundred thousand distinct CDR3 sequences; its ten largest clones have around 1.5%. The clonotype originates from a human donor with ulcerative colitis or Crohn's disease, or a healthy co-twin of an affected twin (not recorded which). Material for sequencing was blood.

CDR3 loop: CASSPHWVQGASDTQYF. This chain connects TRBV5-1 to TRBJ2-3; the TCRdb D gene call, TRBD1, has no DNA to confirm it. Germline CDR1 reads SGHRS; CDR2 reads YFSETQ. The CDR3 consists of 17 residues. Together with reference TRBV5-1 and TRBJ2-3, the CDR3 gives the full variable domain: KAGVTQTPRYLIKTRGQQVTLSCSPISGHRSVSWYQQTPGQGLQFLFEYFSETQRNKGNFPGRFSGRQFSNSRSEMNVSTLELGDSALYLCASSPHWVQGASDTQYFGPGTRLTVL.